This T cell receptor (beta chain) stems from a study of T-cell reconstitution after alpha-beta-depleted transplantation in children. A library of TCRbeta sequences, prepared with unique molecular identifiers, was generated. TCRdb redid the calling of the PCR reads with MiXCR, one entry per CDR3 protein. The sample includes 250,000 to 300,000 distinct CDR3 sequences, roughly 7.8% of them seen just once. CDR1 is LGHDT, CDR2 YNNKEL, per germline (reference sequence). The junction had 14 bases not matched to a gene; V was cut back by 5 bases and J by 7 bases. This CDR3 is 16 amino acids long. Notes on the study in general: T-cell counts and diversity at one year post-transplant came mainly from newly produced T cells.

A few counts support this clonotype. Its antigen is currently unknown. This chain joins TRBV3-1 and TRBJ2-1, with TRBD1 identical over 7 bases. Specimen: peripheral blood, collected 360 days after TCRalphabeta/CD19-depleted stem cell transplant. This TCR was recovered from a female patient aged 2-9 years who had a stem cell transplant for Fanconi anemia, so the T cells may come from the graft donor. The CDR3 DNA is TGTGCCAGCAGCACCGCCGGGACAGCCAGGAGGAATGAGCAGTTCTTC. Amino acid sequence: CASSTAGTARRNEQFF.